These 16 T cell receptor beta chains share one sample of origin, sequenced in a study of cytomegalovirus exposure and HLA in healthy donors. PCR used 60 Vbeta primers and 13 Jbeta primers. TCRdb keeps only in-frame clones here, not all; method: immunoSEQ multiplex PCR. The sample yields 150,000 to 200,000 clones, of which the top ten take up 0.75% to 0.85%. The sample was PBMCs. The receptors stem from a woman under 30 in good health and CMV-seropositive.

V usage is TRBV27 and J usage is TRBJ2-7, with D possibly TRBD1 on 6 matching bases. The CDR3 has 13 residues. In germline, CDR1 is MNHEY, CDR2 SMNVEV (reference sequence). V was trimmed by 7 bases and J by 2 bases, leaving 12 bases between them. CDR3 sequence (DNA): TGTGCCAGCATCGCCAGGGGTACCTACGAGCAGTACTTC. This translates into CASIARGTYEQYF.

The J gene is TRBJ2-7, the V gene TRBV5-1; 7 nucleotides align to TRBD2. CDR1 and CDR2 (germline): SGHRS, YFSETQ. Trimming took 6 bases from V and 0 from J; bases not matched to a gene: 6. CDR3 length equals 14 residues. CDR3 coding DNA: TGCGCCAGCAAGCGGGGCTCAAGCTCCTACGAGCAGTACTTC. Residues: CASKRGSSSYEQYF.

The genes are TRBV5-6 and TRBJ1-2; possible D gene TRBD1, 5 bases. This CDR3 has 15 amino acids. From germline, CDR1 is SGHDT and CDR2 YYEEEE. Trimming shortened V by 0 bases and J by 0 bases, and 9 bases separated the two germline ends. DNA for the CDR3: TGTGCCAGCAGCTTGGTGACAGCACCTAACTATGGCTACACCTTC. This translates into CASSLVTAPNYGYTF. The variable domain in full, with the rest retrieved from reference TRBV5-6 and TRBJ1-2, is DAGVTQSPTHLIKTRGQQVTLRCSPKSGHDTVSWYQQALGQGPQFIFQYYEEEERQRGNFPDRFSGHQFPNYSSELNVNALLLGDSALYLCASSLVTAPNYGYTFGSGTRLTVV.

The rearrangement links TRBV13 to TRBJ2-1; 10 nucleotides align to TRBD1. The junction had 6 bases not matched to a gene; V was cut back by 6 bases and J by 4 bases. This CDR3 is built from 15 residues. The germline gives CDR1 PRHDT, CDR2 FYEKMQ (reference sequence). The CDR3: CASRSGTGAYNEQFF. CDR3 coding DNA: TGTGCCAGCAGGTCCGGGACAGGGGCATACAATGAGCAGTTCTTC. Combining the CDR3 with reference TRBV13 and TRBJ2-1 gives the whole variable domain AAGVIQSPRHLIKEKRETATLKCYPIPRHDTVYWYQQGPGQDPQFLISFYEKMQSDKGSIPDRFSAQQFSDYHSELNMSSLELGDSALYFCASRSGTGAYNEQFFGPGTRLTVL.

This chain's CDR3 is CASSVQYEQYF. Written as DNA, the CDR3 is TGTGCCAGCAGTGTCCAATACGAGCAGTACTTC. The rearrangement links TRBV6-1 to TRBJ2-7; D unresolved. The CDR3 is made up of 11 amino acids. Germline V gives CDR1 MNHNS, CDR2 SASEGT. V lost 4 bases, J lost 4 bases, and 5 bases lay in between.

The genes are TRBV11-1 and TRBJ1-1; D is ambiguous. The CDR3 runs 15 residues. Germline lookup yields CDR1 SGHAT and CDR2 FQDESV (reference sequence). V dropped 0 bases and J dropped 4 bases, with 12 bases sitting between them. CDR3 amino acids: CASSLAEARVTEAFF. CDR3 DNA sequence: TGTGCCAGCAGCTTAGCGGAGGCGAGGGTCACTGAAGCTTTCTTT.

About this clone itself: Compared with germline, one end of the junction differs, possibly owing to a read error. The chain employs TRBV4-1 and TRBJ1-5, with TRBD1 as a possible D gene (6 bases). The CDR3 extends over 13 amino acids. Germline V gives CDR1 MGHRA, CDR2 YSYEKL. The CDR3 DNA reads as TGCGCTAGCAGCCCACAGGGTGTTCAGCCCCAGCATTTT. This codes for CASSPQGVQPQHF.

J is TRBJ2-5 and V is TRBV11-2, with 9 bases fitting TRBD1. The V and J ends lost 5 bases and 5 bases, in that order; junction bases with no gene match: 12. This CDR3 spans 16 amino acids. Germline V CDR1 and CDR2: SGHAT, FQNNGV. Here the CDR3 DNA reads TGTGCCAGCAGCCTGACCCCGGGACAGGGTTGGGAGACCCAGTACTTC. Residues: CASSLTPGQGWETQYF.

The gene calls are TRBV7-2 and TRBJ1-1, with D perhaps matching TRBD1 (6 bases). This CDR3 is 11 amino acids long. The V gene's germline CDR1 is SGHTA and CDR2 FQGNSA. Trimming removed 5 bases at V and 10 bases at J, with 11 bases between. DNA for the CDR3: TGTGCCAGCAGCCAGGGGACGGTAGCTTTCTTT. It codes for CASSQGTVAFF.

The rearrangement joins TRBV13 to TRBJ1-1, with D possibly being TRBD1 (5 bases). V was cut by 6 bases and J by 5 bases, with 13 bases left in between. The length of the CDR3 is 13 residues. Germline V lookup: CDR1 PRHDT, CDR2 FYEKMQ (reference sequence). DNA for the CDR3: TGTGCCAGCAGACTTTCGGGGGGGACTGAAGCTTTCTTT. Protein: CASRLSGGTEAFF.

The chain couples TRBV5-4 to TRBJ2-7, with D maybe TRBD2 (6 bases). V shed 3 bases and J shed 2 bases, with 12 bases lying between them. Per the germline V gene, CDR1 is SGHNT and CDR2 is YYREEE (reference sequence). This CDR3 has 14 amino acids. For the CDR3, the DNA is TGTGCCAGCAGCTCGGGGACGGGAGCCTACGAGCAGTACTTC. Translation: CASSSGTGAYEQYF. Full variable domain (outside the CDR3, taken from reference TRBV5-4 and TRBJ2-7): ETGVTQSPTHLIKTRGQQVTLRCSSQSGHNTVSWYQQALGQGPQFIFQYYREEENGRGNFPPRFSGLQFPNYSSELNVNALELDDSALYLCASSSGTGAYEQYFGPGTRLTVT.

The V call is TRBV12-5, the J call TRBJ1-1; TRBD1 might be the D (6 bases). V lost 0 bases and J 7 bases, leaving 12 bases between the germline ends. Looked up from germline, CDR1 is LGHNT and CDR2 is FRNRAP. This CDR3 spans 14 amino acids. CDR3 amino acids: CASGLVPGHLEAFF. CDR3 coding DNA: TGTGCTAGTGGTTTGGTCCCGGGACATCTTGAAGCTTTCTTT.

The rearrangement uses TRBV6-5 and TRBJ1-2, with TRBD1 identical over 7 bases. The CDR3 contains 14 residues. From germline, CDR1 is MNHEY and CDR2 SVGAGI. The V segment lost 7 bases and the J segment 1 base; nucleotides outside the gene matches: 6. The CDR3 sequence is CASTPGQFNYGYTF. CDR3 coding DNA: TGTGCCAGCACTCCGGGACAGTTTAACTATGGCTACACCTTC.

The chain uses TRBV11-2 and TRBJ2-5, with a tentative D call TRBD1 (6 bases). The CDR3 spans 15 residues. Trimming shortened V by 4 bases and J by 5 bases, and 17 bases separated the two germline ends. Per the germline V gene, CDR1 is SGHAT and CDR2 is FQNNGV. The CDR3 here is CASSSIGQGPETQYF. The CDR3 bases are TGTGCCAGCAGCTCCATCGGGCAGGGGCCGGAGACCCAGTACTTC.

In regard to this clone: One end of the junction varies from germline; a read error may be responsible. The J gene is TRBJ2-5, the V gene TRBV7-7, with D tentatively TRBD2 (5 bases). The CDR3 is 13 residues long. Germline loops: CDR1 SSHAT, CDR2 FNYEAQ (reference sequence). CDR3: CASSHGVFETQYF. The CDR3, as DNA: TGTGCTAGCAGCCACGGGGTTTTTGAGACCCAGTACTTC.

J is TRBJ2-1 and V is TRBV7-9; tentatively, D is TRBD2 (6 bases). Trimming took off 2 bases at V and 9 bases at J, with 17 bases between the two ends. The CDR3 is 15 residues long. Germline V gene lookup returns CDR1 SEHNR and CDR2 FQNEAQ (reference sequence). The CDR3 sequence: CASSLRAGSHFEQFF. CDR3 DNA: TGTGCCAGCAGCTTAAGGGCGGGATCACATTTTGAGCAGTTCTTC.